A selection of T cell receptor beta chains follows, all from one sample in a study of cytomegalovirus exposure and HLA in healthy donors. Libraries were prepared by immunoSEQ multiplex PCR; TCRdb keeps only in-frame clonotypes and omits some of them. The sample gives over 100,000 clones, around 78% of which show up once; approximately 2.4% is in the top ten. Input material: PBMCs. The receptors were gathered from a middle-aged man in good health and CMV-seronegative. Each CDR3 is given with its conserved first and last residue. D genes are given only for firm matches. A row's size may be missing; if present it is once, few, many or a size class.

size: .
length: 14
V: TRBV27
D: .
CDR3: CASSSEGRDYGYTF

size: .
length: 15
V: TRBV6-1
D: TRBD1
CDR3: CASSERTGGVYGYTF

size: few
length: 15
V: TRBV6-6
D: TRBD1
CDR3: CASTHIGGTGEGYTF

size: .
length: 17
V: TRBV6-1
D: TRBD1
CDR3: CASSANRGTNSHNEQFF

size: .
length: 13
V: TRBV7-7
D: .
CDR3: CASSLTGPDEQYF

size: .
length: 15
V: TRBV6-1
D: .
CDR3: CASSGQSKVPSPLHF

size: .
length: 18
V: TRBV15
D: TRBD1
CDR3: CATSRAPPLGQRGNTIYF

size: .
length: 12
V: TRBV29-1
D: TRBD1
CDR3: CTGRQGETEAFF

size: once
length: 16
V: TRBV5-6
D: TRBD2
CDR3: CASSLSVFPGGNEQYF

size: .
length: 16
V: TRBV5-1
D: TRBD2
CDR3: CASSLGSGGYPDEQFF

size: few
length: 14
V: TRBV6-6
D: .
CDR3: CASSRPSGDTEAFF

size: .
length: 18
V: TRBV27
D: TRBD2
CDR3: CASSSLAGDSASTDTQYF

size: .
length: 15
V: TRBV7-2
D: TRBD1
CDR3: CASSTQTGGGYGYTF

size: .
length: 14
V: TRBV11-3
D: TRBD1
CDR3: CASSSTTGGTEAFF

size: .
length: 13
V: TRBV29-1
D: .
CDR3: CSVEPTGQETQYF

size: .
length: 15
V: TRBV27
D: .
CDR3: CASSLFPSSNQPQHF

size: .
length: 13
V: TRBV6-6
D: .
CDR3: CASSGVVDEKLFF

size: .
length: 13
V: TRBV7-3
D: .
CDR3: CASSANGVDEQFF